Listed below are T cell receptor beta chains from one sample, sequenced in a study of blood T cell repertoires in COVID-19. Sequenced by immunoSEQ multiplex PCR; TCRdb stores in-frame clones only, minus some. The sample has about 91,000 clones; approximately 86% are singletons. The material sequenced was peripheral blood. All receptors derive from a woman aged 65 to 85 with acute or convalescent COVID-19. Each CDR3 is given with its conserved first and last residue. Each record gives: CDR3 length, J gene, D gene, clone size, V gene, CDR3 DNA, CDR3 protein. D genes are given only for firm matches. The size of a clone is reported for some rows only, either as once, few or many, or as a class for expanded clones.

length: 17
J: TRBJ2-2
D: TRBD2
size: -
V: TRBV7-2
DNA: TGTGCCAGCACCTATCTAGCGGGAGTGGGGAACACCGGGGAGCTGTTTTTT
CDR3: CASTYLAGVGNTGELFF

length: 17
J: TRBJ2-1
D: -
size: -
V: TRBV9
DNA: TGTGCCAGAAGCGACAACCCGAAACGGGGGACCTACAATGAGCAGTTCTTC
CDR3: CARSDNPKRGTYNEQFF

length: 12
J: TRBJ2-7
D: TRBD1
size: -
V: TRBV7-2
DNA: TGTGCCAGCAGCAGACAGGGATACGAGCAGTACTTC
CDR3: CASSRQGYEQYF

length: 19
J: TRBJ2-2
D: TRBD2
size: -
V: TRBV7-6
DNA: TGTGCCAGCAGCTTAGAGTCCTCACTAGCGGGGGGGTACACCGGGGAGCTGTTTTTT
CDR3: CASSLESSLAGGYTGELFF

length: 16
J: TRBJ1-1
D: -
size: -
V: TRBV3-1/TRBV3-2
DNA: TGTGCCAGCAGAAAGAGTACGGGGGGCGCATACACTGAAGCTTTCTTT
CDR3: CASRKSTGGAYTEAFF

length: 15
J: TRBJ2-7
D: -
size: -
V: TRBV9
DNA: TGTGCCAGCAGCGTAGGGGGACAATCTGCCTACGAGCAGTACTTC
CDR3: CASSVGGQSAYEQYF

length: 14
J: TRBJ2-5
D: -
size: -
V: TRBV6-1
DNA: TGTGCCAGCAGTGAATTATGGACAGAGGAGACCCAGTACTTC
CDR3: CASSELWTEETQYF

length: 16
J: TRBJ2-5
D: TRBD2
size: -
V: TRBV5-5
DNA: TGTGCCAGCAGCTTAGTACTAGCGGGAGGCTGGGAGACCCAGTACTTC
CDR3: CASSLVLAGGWETQYF

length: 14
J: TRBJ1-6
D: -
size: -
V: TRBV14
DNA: TGTGCCAGCAGCCACGCACAGATTAGGTCACCCCTCCACTTT
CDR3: CASSHAQIRSPLHF

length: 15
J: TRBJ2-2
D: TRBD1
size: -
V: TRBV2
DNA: TGTGCCAGCAGGGAGACAGGGACGAACACCGGGGAGCTGTTTTTT
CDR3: CASRETGTNTGELFF

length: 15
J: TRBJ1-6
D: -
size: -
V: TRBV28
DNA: TGTGCCAGCAGTCCCGTAACTCTGGATAATTCACCCCTCCACTTT
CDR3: CASSPVTLDNSPLHF

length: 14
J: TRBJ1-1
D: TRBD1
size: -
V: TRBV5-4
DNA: TGTGCCAGCAGCCGAGATCGGACAGGGTCTGAAGCTTTCTTT
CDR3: CASSRDRTGSEAFF

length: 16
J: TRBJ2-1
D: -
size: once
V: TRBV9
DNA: TGTGCCAGCAGCGCCCCAGGTAACTCCCCCTACAATGAGCAGTTCTTC
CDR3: CASSAPGNSPYNEQFF

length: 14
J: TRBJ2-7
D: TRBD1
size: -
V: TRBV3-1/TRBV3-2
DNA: TGTGCCAGCAGCCAGACAGGGGGTTCCTACGAGCAGTACTTC
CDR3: CASSQTGGSYEQYF

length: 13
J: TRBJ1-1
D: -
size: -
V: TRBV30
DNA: TGTGCCTGGAATCAGGTACTGAACACTGAAGCTTTCTTT
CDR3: CAWNQVLNTEAFF

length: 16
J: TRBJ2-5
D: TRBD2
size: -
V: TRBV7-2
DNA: TGTGCCAGCAGCCGGACTAGCGGGGGGATAAGAGAGACCCAGTACTTC
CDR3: CASSRTSGGIRETQYF

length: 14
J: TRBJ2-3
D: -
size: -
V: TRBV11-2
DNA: TGTGCCAGCAGCTCCGGACAACGCACAGATACGCAGTATTTT
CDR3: CASSSGQRTDTQYF

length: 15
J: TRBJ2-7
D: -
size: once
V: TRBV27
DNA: TGTGCCAGCAGTAGTAGAAACAGGGCAGTAGACGAGCAGTACTTC
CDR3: CASSSRNRAVDEQYF

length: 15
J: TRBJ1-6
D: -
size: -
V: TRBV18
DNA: TGTGCCAGCTCACCAGGACCCGCGGGGGCTTCACCCCTCCACTTT
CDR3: CASSPGPAGASPLHF

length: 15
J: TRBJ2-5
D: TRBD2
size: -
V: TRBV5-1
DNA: TGCGCCAGCACCCCAGCGGGAGGGTTGCAAGAGACCCAGTACTTC
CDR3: CASTPAGGLQETQYF

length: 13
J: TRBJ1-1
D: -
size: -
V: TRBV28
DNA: TGTGCCAGCAGGTTACTCGACAGAGATGAAGCTTTCTTT
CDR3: CASRLLDRDEAFF

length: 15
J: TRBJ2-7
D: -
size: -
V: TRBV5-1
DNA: TGCGCCAGCAGCTTGGAGGACTTCGGCGGTGGCGAGCAGTACTTC
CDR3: CASSLEDFGGGEQYF

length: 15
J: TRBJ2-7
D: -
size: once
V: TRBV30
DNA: TGTGCCTGGAGTGTACTGAGAAATTCGACCTACGAGCAGTACTTC
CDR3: CAWSVLRNSTYEQYF

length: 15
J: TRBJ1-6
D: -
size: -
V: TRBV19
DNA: TGTGCCAGTAGTATTTCGGGGTCCTATAATTCACCCCTCCACTTT
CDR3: CASSISGSYNSPLHF

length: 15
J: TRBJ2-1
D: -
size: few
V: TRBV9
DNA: TGTGCCAGCAGCGTAGGAGACGGAGCCTACAATGAGCAGTTCTTC
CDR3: CASSVGDGAYNEQFF

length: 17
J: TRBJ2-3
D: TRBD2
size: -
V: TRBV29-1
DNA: TGCAGCGTTGCCACGAGCGGGAGGGTAAGGACCACAGATACGCAGTATTTT
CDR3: CSVATSGRVRTTDTQYF

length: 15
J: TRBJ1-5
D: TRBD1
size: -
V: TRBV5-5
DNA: TGTGCCAGCAGCTTGGCAGGGGGGATCAATCAGCCCCAGCATTTT
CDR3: CASSLAGGINQPQHF

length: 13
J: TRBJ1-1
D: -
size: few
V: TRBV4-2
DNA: TGTGCCAGCAGCCCTACAGAGAACACTGAAGCTTTCTTT
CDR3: CASSPTENTEAFF

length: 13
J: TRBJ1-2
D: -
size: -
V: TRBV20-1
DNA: TGCAGTGCTAGTGCTACAGGGATGGTAAGCTACACCTTC
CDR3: CSASATGMVSYTF

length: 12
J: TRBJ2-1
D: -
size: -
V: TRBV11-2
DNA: TGTGCCAGCAGCTCCGCCCCCAGAGAGCAGTTCTTC
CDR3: CASSSAPREQFF

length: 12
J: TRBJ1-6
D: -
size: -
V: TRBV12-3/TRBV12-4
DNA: TGTGCCAGCAGTTTGCAGGGTCCACCCCTCCACTTT
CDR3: CASSLQGPPLHF

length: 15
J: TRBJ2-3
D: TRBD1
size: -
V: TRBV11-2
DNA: TGTGCCAGCAAGGGGGCGCCTTCTAGCACAGATACGCAGTATTTT
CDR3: CASKGAPSSTDTQYF

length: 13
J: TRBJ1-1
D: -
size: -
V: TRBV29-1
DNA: TGCAGCGTTGAAGAAGGGGGGGGATTGGTAGCTTTCTTT
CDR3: CSVEEGGGLVAFF

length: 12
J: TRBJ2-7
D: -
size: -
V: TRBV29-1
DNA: TGCAGCGTTGAAGTTTCCCACTACGAGCAGTACTTC
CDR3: CSVEVSHYEQYF

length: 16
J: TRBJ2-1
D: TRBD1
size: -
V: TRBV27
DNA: TGTGCCAGCAGCTCCACCGGGACAGGGCGATTAAATGAGCAGTTCTTC
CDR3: CASSSTGTGRLNEQFF

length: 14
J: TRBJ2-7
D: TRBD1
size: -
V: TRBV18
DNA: TGTGCCAGCTCACCGACAGGGTATACATACGAGCAGTACTTC
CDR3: CASSPTGYTYEQYF

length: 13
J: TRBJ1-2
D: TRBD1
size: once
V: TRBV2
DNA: TGTGCCAGCAGGGGGACAGGAGGGGATGGCTACACCTTC
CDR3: CASRGTGGDGYTF

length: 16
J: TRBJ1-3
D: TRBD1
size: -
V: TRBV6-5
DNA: TGTGCCAGCAGTTTAACGGGACAGGGGGGCGGAAACACCATATATTTT
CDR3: CASSLTGQGGGNTIYF

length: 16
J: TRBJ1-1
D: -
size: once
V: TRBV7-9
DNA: TGTGCCAGCAGCCCACCCCGGGCAGGGGCGGTTACTGAAGCTTTCTTT
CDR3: CASSPPRAGAVTEAFF

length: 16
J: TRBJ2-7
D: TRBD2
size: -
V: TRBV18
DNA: TGTGCCAGCTCACTGATACCGGGACTAGCGGGAGACGAGCAGTACTTC
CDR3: CASSLIPGLAGDEQYF

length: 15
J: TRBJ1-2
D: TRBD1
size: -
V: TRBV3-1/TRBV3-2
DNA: TGTGCCAGCAGGGATAACAGGGGCAAGCTTTATGGCTACACCTTC
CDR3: CASRDNRGKLYGYTF

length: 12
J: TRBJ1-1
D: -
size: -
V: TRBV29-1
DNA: TGCAGCGTTGAAGATCTCACAGCTGAAGCTTTCTTT
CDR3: CSVEDLTAEAFF

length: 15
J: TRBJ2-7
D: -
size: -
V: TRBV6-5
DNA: TGTGCCAGCAGTGACTCCCGCCTAATCATCTACGAGCAGTACTTC
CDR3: CASSDSRLIIYEQYF

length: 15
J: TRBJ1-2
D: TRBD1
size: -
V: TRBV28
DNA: TGTGCCAGCAGTTTATCGGACAGGGGAGGCTATGGCTACACCTTC
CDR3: CASSLSDRGGYGYTF

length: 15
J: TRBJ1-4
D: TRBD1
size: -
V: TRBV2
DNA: TGTGCCAGCAGTCACGGACAGGGCCCTGGTATAAAACTGTTTTTT
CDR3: CASSHGQGPGIKLFF

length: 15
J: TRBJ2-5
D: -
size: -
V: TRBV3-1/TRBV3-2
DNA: TGTGCCAGCAGCCAAGATTTCGGAGGGGTAGAGACCCAGTACTTC
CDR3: CASSQDFGGVETQYF

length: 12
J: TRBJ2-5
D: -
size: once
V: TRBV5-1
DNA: TGCGCCAGCAGACACGCACAAGAGACCCAGTACTTC
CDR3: CASRHAQETQYF

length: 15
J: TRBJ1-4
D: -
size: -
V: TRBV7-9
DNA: TGTGCCAGCAGCCACCACAGCAAACTCGAGGAAAAACTGTTTTTT
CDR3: CASSHHSKLEEKLFF

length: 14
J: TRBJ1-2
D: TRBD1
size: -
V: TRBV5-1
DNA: TGCGCCAGCAGCCTCACCCAGGGGGATGGTGGCTACACCTTC
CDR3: CASSLTQGDGGYTF

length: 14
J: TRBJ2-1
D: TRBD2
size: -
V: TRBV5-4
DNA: TGTGCCACCCAATGGAGCGGGAGAGTCAATGAGCAGTTCTTC
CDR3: CATQWSGRVNEQFF

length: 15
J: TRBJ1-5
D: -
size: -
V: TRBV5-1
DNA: TGCGCCAGCAGCTTGGTTAACGGTCCCGATCAGCCCCAGCATTTT
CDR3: CASSLVNGPDQPQHF

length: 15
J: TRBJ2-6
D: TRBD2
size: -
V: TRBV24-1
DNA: TGTGCCACCGGGGGGGTGCACTCTGGGGCCAACGTCCTGACTTTC
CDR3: CATGGVHSGANVLTF

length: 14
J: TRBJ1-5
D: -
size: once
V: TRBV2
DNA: TGTGCCAGCATGCGGGACCCTCAGAGTCAGCCCCAGCATTTT
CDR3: CASMRDPQSQPQHF